The 31 T cell receptor beta chains below all came from one sample that was sequenced in a study of blood T cell repertoires in COVID-19. Clones were sequenced by immunoSEQ multiplex PCR, and TCRdb holds only the in-frame ones, with some missing. The sample holds roughly 390,000 clones, about 89% seen once. The sequencing sample was made of peripheral blood. The source is a woman aged 30 to 39 with COVID-19, enrolled during active disease.

This clone showed up just once. The rearrangement joins TRBV24-1 to TRBJ2-5; 9 nucleotides agree with TRBD1. Per germline, CDR1 KGHDR and CDR2 SFDVKD. CDR3 length: 13 amino acids. The CDR3 DNA reads as TGTGCAATCGAGGGACAGGGAAGTGAGACCCAGTACTTC. As protein: CAIEGQGSETQYF.

The chain recombines TRBV7-9 with TRBJ2-3; weak D call: TRBD1 (5 bases). CDR1 and CDR2 (germline): SEHNR, FQNEAQ (reference sequence). Trimming left V 4 bases short and J 10 bases short, with 27 bases between. The CDR3 contains 17 residues. The CDR3 region is CASSSRQILPLDESQYF. The DNA for the CDR3 is TGTGCCAGCAGCTCCAGACAGATTCTACCTCTTGATGAGTCGCAGTATTTT.

The chain recombines TRBV27 with TRBJ2-2, with D maybe TRBD2 (5 bases). The CDR3 consists of 18 residues. Between the trimmed V and J ends, which lost 0 bases and 6 bases, there was a span of 20 bases. Germline V gene sequence: CDR1 MNHEY, CDR2 SMNVEV (reference sequence). DNA of the CDR3: TGTGCCAGCAGTTTATCCCAGCTCCCCGCATTGGGAGCCGGGGAGCTGTTTTTT. Translated: CASSLSQLPALGAGELFF.

About this clone itself: The identical CDR3 is also encoded by other nucleotide sequences in the sample. This chain links TRBV28 with TRBJ2-7; D remains unclear. With 5 bases removed from V and 3 bases from J, the gap between germline ends came to 8 bases. Germline V gives CDR1 MDHEN, CDR2 SYDVKM. The CDR3 extends over 12 amino acids. CDR3 DNA: TGTGCCAGCAGTCTTAGCCGCTACGAGCAGTACTTC. Protein product: CASSLSRYEQYF.

V gene TRBV2 combines with J gene TRBJ2-7; the match to TRBD2 covers 8 bases. V lost 3 bases to trimming and J lost 3 bases; unmatched junction nucleotides: 7. Germline CDR1 SNHLY, CDR2 FYNNEI. The length of the CDR3 is 15 residues. The CDR3 loop is CASSDHSGSIYEQYF. For the CDR3, the DNA is TGTGCCAGCAGTGACCACAGCGGGAGCATCTACGAGCAGTACTTC.

For this clone: Other DNA sequences of this sample code for an identical CDR3. The chain uses TRBV2 and TRBJ1-5; 8 bases fit TRBD1. Germline V gives CDR1 SNHLY, CDR2 FYNNEI. V shed 2 bases, J shed 1 base, and the junction held 1 base outside the gene matches. CDR3 size: 15 residues. The chain's CDR3 is CASSEQGASNQPQHF. CDR3 nucleotides: TGTGCCAGCAGTGAACAGGGGGCGAGCAATCAGCCCCAGCATTTT.

The chain links TRBV28 to TRBJ1-1, with D perhaps TRBD1 (6 bases). Trimming took off 3 bases at V and 2 bases at J, with 13 bases between the two ends. Germline CDR1 is MDHEN and CDR2 is SYDVKM. This CDR3 has 15 residues. CDR3 sequence (DNA): TGTGCCAGCAGTTTGCAGGGGTACACCAACACTGAAGCTTTCTTT. It translates to CASSLQGYTNTEAFF.

V gene TRBV5-6 combines with J gene TRBJ1-1; 8 bases are shared with TRBD1. The CDR3 has 15 amino acids. The V segment lost 3 bases and the J segment 0 bases; nucleotides outside the gene matches: 4. The germline V gene has CDR1 SGHDT and CDR2 YYEEEE. The CDR3 nucleotides are TGTGCCAGCAGCTGGTGGACAGGGATGAACACTGAAGCTTTCTTT. Residues: CASSWWTGMNTEAFF. The full variable domain, completed using reference TRBV5-6 and TRBJ1-1, is DAGVTQSPTHLIKTRGQQVTLRCSPKSGHDTVSWYQQALGQGPQFIFQYYEEEERQRGNFPDRFSGHQFPNYSSELNVNALLLGDSALYLCASSWWTGMNTEAFFGQGTRLTVV.

The V gene is TRBV29-1, the J gene TRBJ2-3; 10 bases fit TRBD1. Germline CDR1 is SQVTM and CDR2 is ANQGSEA. The CDR3 length is 15 residues. Losses at the gene ends were 8 bases for V and 4 bases for J; bases not matched to a gene: 12. The CDR3: CSHHPGQGIADTQYF. The CDR3 DNA sequence: TGCAGCCACCACCCGGGACAGGGGATAGCAGATACGCAGTATTTT.

The gene calls are TRBV6-4 and TRBJ2-1; 9 positions agree with TRBD2. This CDR3 has 16 residues. Germline lookup yields CDR1 MRHNA and CDR2 SNTAGT. The V and J ends lost 4 bases and 8 bases, in that order; junction bases with no gene match: 12. This CDR3 is CASSARGGGRGDEQFF. CDR3 nucleotides: TGTGCCAGCAGTGCCCGAGGGGGCGGGAGGGGCGATGAGCAGTTCTTC.

V is TRBV7-2 and J is TRBJ1-6; a possible D gene is TRBD1 (6 bases). Germline CDR1 SGHTA, CDR2 FQGNSA. The CDR3 runs 16 residues. Between the trimmed V and J ends, which lost 5 bases and 10 bases, there was a span of 21 bases. CDR3 residues: CASSNTPGQLRSPLHF. The CDR3 DNA reads as TGTGCCAGCAGCAATACTCCGGGACAACTACGGTCACCCCTCCACTTT.

The genes are TRBV2 and TRBJ2-7, with D possibly matching TRBD2 (6 bases). V dropped 3 bases and J dropped 7 bases, with 13 bases sitting between them. CDR1 is SNHLY, CDR2 FYNNEI, per germline. CDR3 length: 13 amino acids. Written as DNA, the CDR3 is TGTGCCAGCAGTGAGGGGGGACCTTGGGAGCAGTACTTC. Translating gives CASSEGGPWEQYF.

The genes are TRBV10-3 and TRBJ2-7, with 9 bases that match TRBD1. Germline CDR1 is ENHRY and CDR2 is SYGVKD. The trim removed 11 bases at V and 2 bases at J, leaving 10 bases unmatched. The CDR3 extends over 14 amino acids. The CDR3 nucleotides are TGTGCCGCCTCGACCGGGACAGGGACCTACGAGCAGTACTTC. Translation gives CAASTGTGTYEQYF.

J is TRBJ2-7 and V is TRBV4-2, with 12 bases identical to TRBD2. V dropped 2 bases and J dropped 2; count of bases not matched to a gene: 7. Germline CDR1 LGHNA, CDR2 YNFKEQ. The CDR3 consists of 17 residues. This CDR3 reads CASSQIRGLAGTYEQYF. As DNA, the CDR3 is TGTGCCAGCAGCCAAATCCGTGGACTAGCGGGAACCTACGAGCAGTACTTC.

The chain combines TRBV6-5 with TRBJ2-7; TRBD1 matches 8 bases. Per the germline V gene, CDR1 is MNHEY and CDR2 is SVGAGI. V shed 6 bases and J 7 bases; nucleotides not matched to a gene: 11. The CDR3 runs 14 residues. The CDR3 loop is CASRQRGTGGEQYF. CDR3 DNA: TGTGCCAGCAGACAACGTGGGACAGGAGGGGAGCAGTACTTC.

The V and J genes are TRBV3-1 (or the pseudogene TRBV3-2) and TRBJ1-4; D perhaps matches TRBD1 (6 bases). The V end was cut by 4 bases, the J end by 8 bases, with 20 bases between. The CDR3 spans 16 residues. The V gene's germline CDR1 is LGHDT and CDR2 YNNKEL (reference sequence). The CDR3 protein is CASSRRGEGGGEKLFF. CDR3 nucleotides: TGTGCCAGCAGCCGCCGAGGGGAGGGGGGCGGCGAAAAACTGTTTTTT.

The chain combines TRBV7-8 with TRBJ2-7; weak D call: TRBD2 (5 bases). CDR1 and CDR2 (germline): SGHVS, FQNEAQ. CDR3 length: 13 residues. V dropped 1 base and J dropped 4 bases, with 8 bases sitting between them. The CDR3 is CASSLGWEYEQYF. In nucleotides, the CDR3 is TGTGCCAGCAGCTTAGGGTGGGAGTACGAGCAGTACTTC. Based on the CDR3 plus reference TRBV7-8 and TRBJ2-7, the full variable domain is GAGVSQSPRYKVAKRGQDVALRCDPISGHVSLFWYQQALGQGPEFLTYFQNEAQLDKSGLPSDRFFAERPEGSVSTLKIQRTQQEDSAVYLCASSLGWEYEQYFGPGTRLTVT.

The chain links TRBV7-9 to TRBJ2-7; possible D gene TRBD2, 5 bases. Germline CDR1 is SEHNR and CDR2 is FQNEAQ (reference sequence). Between the trimmed V and J ends, which lost 1 base and 4 bases, there was a span of 8 bases. The CDR3 covers 13 residues. CDR3 DNA: TGTGCCAGCAGCTTAGGCGGGTTTTACGAGCAGTACTTC. It translates to CASSLGGFYEQYF.

The genes are TRBV15 and TRBJ2-3; 10 bases agree with TRBD2. This CDR3 has 17 residues. Trimming removed 5 bases from V and 2 bases from J; junction bases left unmatched: 10. CDR1 is LNHNV, CDR2 YYDKDF, per germline (reference sequence). The CDR3 sequence: CATSGQSSGRITDTQYF. Here the CDR3 DNA reads TGTGCCACCAGCGGCCAGTCTAGCGGGAGAATCACAGATACGCAGTATTTT.

CDR3 sequence reads: CAWTGGAGGGYTF. The CDR3 region has the DNA TGTGCCTGGACCGGGGGGGCAGGGGGAGGCTACACCTTC. This sequence joins TRBV30 and TRBJ1-2, with 7 bases identical to TRBD1. This CDR3 spans 13 amino acids. Unmatched junction bases numbered 10, after V lost 4 bases and J lost 8 bases. Germline V gives CDR1 GTSNPN, CDR2 SVGIG (reference sequence).

J is TRBJ2-4 and V is TRBV5-1; tentatively, D is TRBD2 (8 bases). V lost 6 bases and J lost 0, with 34 bases in between. The CDR3 has 22 residues. The germline CDR1 and CDR2 sequences are SGHRS and YFSETQ. The CDR3 sequence: CASTDGTRGQLVIILAKNIQYF. CDR3 DNA: TGCGCCAGCACCGATGGGACTAGGGGGCAATTGGTGATTATATTAGCCAAAAACATTCAGTACTTC. Full variable domain (rest looked up from reference TRBV5-1 and TRBJ2-4): KAGVTQTPRYLIKTRGQQVTLSCSPISGHRSVSWYQQTPGQGLQFLFEYFSETQRNKGNFPGRFSGRQFSNSRSEMNVSTLELGDSALYLCASTDGTRGQLVIILAKNIQYFGAGTRLSVL.

The chain is built from TRBV10-3 and TRBJ2-4; D is possibly TRBD2 (5 bases). V was pared by 2 bases and J by 1 base, with 12 bases between. Germline V lookup: CDR1 ENHRY, CDR2 SYGVKD. This CDR3 contains 16 residues. The DNA of the CDR3 is TGTGCCATCAGTGAGGCGGGTAGTAGGGCCAAAAACATTCAGTACTTC. Amino acids: CAISEAGSRAKNIQYF.

The J gene is TRBJ2-5, the V gene TRBV7-2; 9 bases are shared with TRBD1. The ends lost 2 bases at V and 4 bases at J; junction bases unmatched: 5. CDR3 length: 15 amino acids. CDR1 is SGHTA and CDR2 is FQGNSA in the germline V gene. The CDR3 is CASSLRGTGSETQYF. The CDR3 region has the DNA TGTGCCAGCAGCTTAAGAGGGACAGGGTCAGAGACCCAGTACTTC.

The J gene is TRBJ1-4, the V gene TRBV7-2, with D hard to call. The CDR3 consists of 14 residues. V dropped 1 base and J dropped 8 bases, with 11 bases sitting between them. Germline V lookup: CDR1 SGHTA, CDR2 FQGNSA. The CDR3 spells CASSLDGPGEKLFF. In nucleotides, the CDR3 is TGTGCCAGCAGCTTAGATGGGCCGGGGGAAAAACTGTTTTTT.

This rearrangement joins TRBV6-1 to TRBJ1-2; TRBD1 agrees at 7 bases. V lost 2 bases, J lost 4 bases, and 4 bases stayed unmatched. Germline V lookup: CDR1 MNHNS, CDR2 SASEGT. The CDR3 loop spans 14 amino acids. This CDR3 reads CASSERTGAYGYTF. The CDR3, as DNA: TGTGCCAGCAGTGAACGAACAGGGGCCTATGGCTACACCTTC.

Turning to this clone: Additional DNA sequences in this sample encode the identical CDR3. V is TRBV30 and J is TRBJ2-2, with a possible D match to TRBD2 (6 bases). Germline-derived CDR1 and CDR2 are GTSNPN and SVGIG (reference sequence). V dropped 2 bases and J dropped 0 bases, with 7 bases sitting between them. The CDR3 sequence is 14 residues long. Written as DNA, the CDR3 is TGTGCCTGGAGTACGGGGGCGAACACCGGGGAGCTGTTTTTT. Protein product: CAWSTGANTGELFF. The full variable domain, its missing parts supplied by reference TRBV30 and TRBJ2-2, is SQTIHQWPATLVQPVGSPLSLECTVEGTSNPNLYWYRQAAGRGLQLLFYSVGIGQISSEVPQNLSASRPQDRQFILSSKKLLLSDSGFYLCAWSTGANTGELFFGEGSRLTVL.

The chain employs TRBV5-1 and TRBJ1-1; D unclear. The CDR3 is 12 amino acids. Per the germline V gene, CDR1 is SGHRS and CDR2 is YFSETQ. The V end was cut by 4 bases, the J end by 1 base, with 5 bases between. CDR3 nucleotide sequence: TGCGCCAGCAGCCCAGGGAACACTGAAGCTTTCTTT. It translates to CASSPGNTEAFF.

The chain couples TRBV2 to TRBJ2-5; TRBD2 agrees at 9 bases. Germline CDR1 SNHLY, CDR2 FYNNEI. Germline trimming cut 5 bases from V and 1 base from J; bases unmatched to any gene: 5. The CDR3 is 15 amino acids. CDR3 amino acids: CASSYPTSGQETQYF. CDR3 bases: TGTGCCAGCAGTTACCCGACTAGCGGCCAAGAGACCCAGTACTTC. The full variable domain, completed using reference TRBV2 and TRBJ2-5, is EPEVTQTPSHQVTQMGQEVILRCVPISNHLYFYWYRQILGQKVEFLVSFYNNEISEKSEIFDDQFSVERPDGSNFTLKIRSTKLEDSAMYFCASSYPTSGQETQYFGPGTRLLVL.

The genes are TRBV7-2 and TRBJ1-2; 7 bases map to TRBD1. This CDR3 has 13 amino acids. Germline V gene sequence: CDR1 SGHTA, CDR2 FQGNSA. Trimming removed 5 bases from V and 7 bases from J; junction bases left unmatched: 7. The CDR3 DNA reads TGTGCCAGCAGCCTCAGACAGGGAACTGGCTACACCTTC. Protein product: CASSLRQGTGYTF.

The rearrangement uses TRBV7-6 and TRBJ2-5; 10 bases align to TRBD1. The ends lost 5 bases at V and 5 bases at J; junction bases unmatched: 8. The CDR3 has 15 residues. Germline V gene sequence: CDR1 SGHVS, CDR2 FNYEAQ. CDR3 DNA: TGTGCCAGCAGCAGGCGGGACAGGGGCGCGGAGACCCAGTACTTC. Encoded protein: CASSRRDRGAETQYF.

This clone appeared once. The chain is built from TRBV28 and TRBJ2-7; 9 bases line up with TRBD2. CDR1 is MDHEN and CDR2 is SYDVKM in the germline V gene. V shed 1 base, J shed 0 bases, and the junction held 7 bases outside the gene matches. The CDR3 extends over 17 amino acids. The CDR3 here is CASSLSGAGGFSYEQYF. The CDR3 bases are TGTGCCAGCAGTTTATCCGGAGCGGGAGGATTCTCCTACGAGCAGTACTTC.